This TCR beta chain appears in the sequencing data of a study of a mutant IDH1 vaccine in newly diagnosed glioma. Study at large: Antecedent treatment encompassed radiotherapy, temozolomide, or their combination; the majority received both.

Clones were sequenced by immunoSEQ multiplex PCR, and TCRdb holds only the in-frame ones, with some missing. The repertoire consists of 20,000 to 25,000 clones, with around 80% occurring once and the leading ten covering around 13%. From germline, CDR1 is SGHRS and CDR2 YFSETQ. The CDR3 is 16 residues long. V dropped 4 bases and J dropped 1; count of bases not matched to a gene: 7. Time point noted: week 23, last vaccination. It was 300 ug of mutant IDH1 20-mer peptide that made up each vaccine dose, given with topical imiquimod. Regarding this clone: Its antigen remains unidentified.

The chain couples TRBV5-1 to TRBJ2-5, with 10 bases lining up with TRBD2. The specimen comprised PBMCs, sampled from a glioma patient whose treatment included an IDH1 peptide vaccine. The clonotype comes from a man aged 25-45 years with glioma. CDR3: CASSPGLAEPQETQYF. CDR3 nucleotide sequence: TGCGCCAGCAGCCCAGGACTAGCGGAGCCCCAAGAGACCCAGTACTTC.